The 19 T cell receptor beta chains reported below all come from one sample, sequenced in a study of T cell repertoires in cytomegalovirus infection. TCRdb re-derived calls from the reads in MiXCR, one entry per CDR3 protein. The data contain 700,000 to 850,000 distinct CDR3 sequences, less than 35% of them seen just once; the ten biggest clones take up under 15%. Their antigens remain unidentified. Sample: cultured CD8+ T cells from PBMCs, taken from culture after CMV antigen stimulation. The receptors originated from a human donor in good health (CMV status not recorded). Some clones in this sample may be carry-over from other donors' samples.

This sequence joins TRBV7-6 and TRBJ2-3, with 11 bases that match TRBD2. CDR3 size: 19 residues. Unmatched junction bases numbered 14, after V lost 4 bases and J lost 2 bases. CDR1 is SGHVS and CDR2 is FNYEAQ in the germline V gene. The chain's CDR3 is CASSYMQKLAGAHTDTQYF. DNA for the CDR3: TGTGCCAGCAGCTACATGCAAAAACTAGCGGGGGCCCACACAGATACGCAGTATTTT. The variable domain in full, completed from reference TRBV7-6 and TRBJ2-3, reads GAGVSQSPRYKVTKRGQDVALRCDPISGHVSLYWYRQALGQGPEFLTYFNYEAQQDKSGLPNDRFSAERPEGSISTLTIQRTEQRDSAMYRCASSYMQKLAGAHTDTQYFGPGTRLTVL.

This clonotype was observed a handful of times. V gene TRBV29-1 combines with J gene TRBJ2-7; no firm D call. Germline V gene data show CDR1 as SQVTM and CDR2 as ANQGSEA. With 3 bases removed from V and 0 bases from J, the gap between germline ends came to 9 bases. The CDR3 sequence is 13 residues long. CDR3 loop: CSVEAESSYEQYF. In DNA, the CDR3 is TGCAGCGTTGAGGCAGAAAGCTCCTACGAGCAGTACTTC.

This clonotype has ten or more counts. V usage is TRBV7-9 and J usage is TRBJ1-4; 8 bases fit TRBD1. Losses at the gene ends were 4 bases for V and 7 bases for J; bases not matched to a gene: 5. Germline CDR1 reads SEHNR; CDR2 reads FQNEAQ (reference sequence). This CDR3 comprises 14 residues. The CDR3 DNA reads TGTGCCAGCAGCTCGACAGGGGTGCCTGAAAAACTGTTTTTT. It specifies CASSSTGVPEKLFF.

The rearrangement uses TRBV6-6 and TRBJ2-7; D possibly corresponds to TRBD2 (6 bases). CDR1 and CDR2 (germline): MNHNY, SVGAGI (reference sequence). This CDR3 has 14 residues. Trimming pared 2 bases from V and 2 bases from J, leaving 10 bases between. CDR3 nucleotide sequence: TGTGCCAGCAGTTACGGGACTGGGACCTACGAGCAGTACGTC. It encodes CASSYGTGTYEQYV.

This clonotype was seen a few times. CDR3 sequence reads: CASRPTGSGNTIYF. The DNA for the CDR3 is TGTGCCAGCAGACCTACAGGGTCTGGAAACACCATATATTTT. The chain has TRBV7-2 and TRBJ1-3; a weak D match, TRBD1 (6 bases). Trimming took 6 bases from V and 1 from J, leaving 10 bases between them. This CDR3 has 14 amino acids. CDR1 is SGHTA and CDR2 is FQGNSA in the germline V gene.

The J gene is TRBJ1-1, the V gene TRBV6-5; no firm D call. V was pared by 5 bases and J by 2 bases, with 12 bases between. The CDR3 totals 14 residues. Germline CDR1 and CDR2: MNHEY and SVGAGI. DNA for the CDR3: TGTGCCAGCAGTGCCGGGCCGGGCAACACTGAAGCTTTCTTT. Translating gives CASSAGPGNTEAFF.

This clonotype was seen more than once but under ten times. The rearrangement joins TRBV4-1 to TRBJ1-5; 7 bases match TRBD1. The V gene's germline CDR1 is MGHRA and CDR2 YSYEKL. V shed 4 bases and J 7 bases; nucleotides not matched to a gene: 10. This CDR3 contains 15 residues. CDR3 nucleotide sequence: TGCGCCAGCAGCCCTACAGGGGCGTATGGACAGCCCCAGCATTTT. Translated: CASSPTGAYGQPQHF.

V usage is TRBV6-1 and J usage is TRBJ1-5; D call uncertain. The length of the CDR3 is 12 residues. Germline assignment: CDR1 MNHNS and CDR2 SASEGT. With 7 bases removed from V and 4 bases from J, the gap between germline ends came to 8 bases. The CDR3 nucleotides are TGTGCCAGCAATAAGAGGAATCAGCCCCAGCATTTT. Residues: CASNKRNQPQHF.

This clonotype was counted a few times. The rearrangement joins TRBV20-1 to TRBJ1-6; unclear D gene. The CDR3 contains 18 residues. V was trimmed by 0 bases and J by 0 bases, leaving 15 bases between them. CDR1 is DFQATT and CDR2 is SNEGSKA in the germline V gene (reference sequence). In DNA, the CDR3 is TGCAGTGCTAGAGATCTTCCGCAGGATAGCTCCTATAATTCACCCCTCCACTTT. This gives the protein CSARDLPQDSSYNSPLHF.

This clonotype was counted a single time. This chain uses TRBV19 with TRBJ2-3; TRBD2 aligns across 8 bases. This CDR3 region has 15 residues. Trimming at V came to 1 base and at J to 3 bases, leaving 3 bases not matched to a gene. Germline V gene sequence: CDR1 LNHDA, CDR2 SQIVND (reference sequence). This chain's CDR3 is CASSIAGGGTDTQYF. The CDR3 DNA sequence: TGTGCCAGTAGTATAGCGGGGGGGGGGACAGATACGCAGTATTTT. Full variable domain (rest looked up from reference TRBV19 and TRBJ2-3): DGGITQSPKYLFRKEGQNVTLSCEQNLNHDAMYWYRQDPGQGLRLIYYSQIVNDFQKGDIAEGYSVSREKKESFPLTVTSAQKNPTAFYLCASSIAGGGTDTQYFGPGTRLTVL.

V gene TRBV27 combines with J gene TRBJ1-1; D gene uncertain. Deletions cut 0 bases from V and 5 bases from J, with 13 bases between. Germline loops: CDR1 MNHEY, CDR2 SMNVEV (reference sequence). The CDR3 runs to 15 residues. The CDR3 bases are TGTGCCAGCAGTTTATCCCGGTCCATACGGACTGAAGCTTTCTTT. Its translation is CASSLSRSIRTEAFF.

The CDR3 sequence is CASSLSGGMNSPLHF. CDR3 coding DNA: TGTGCCAGCAGCTTGAGTGGGGGGATGAATTCACCCCTCCACTTT. The genes are TRBV5-5 and TRBJ1-6; tentatively, D is TRBD1 (5 bases). Germline loops: CDR1 SGHKS, CDR2 YYEKEE (reference sequence). The CDR3 covers 15 residues. V was pared by 1 base and J by 7 bases, with 12 bases between.

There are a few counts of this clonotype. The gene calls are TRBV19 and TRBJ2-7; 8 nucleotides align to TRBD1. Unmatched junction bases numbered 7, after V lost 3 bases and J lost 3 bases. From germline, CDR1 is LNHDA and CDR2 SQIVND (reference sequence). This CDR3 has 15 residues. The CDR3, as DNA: TGTGCCAGTAGTATCGGGACAGGTGGGTTCTACGAGCAGTACTTC. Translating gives CASSIGTGGFYEQYF.

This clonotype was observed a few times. The CDR3 DNA follows: TGTGCCAGCAGCGTCCGGGACAGGGCCGGCTACACCTTC. Translating it yields CASSVRDRAGYTF. The V gene is TRBV7-3, the J gene TRBJ1-2, with TRBD1 matching 9 bases. Germline V gene data show CDR1 as SGHTA and CDR2 as FQGTGA. This CDR3 spans 13 amino acids. Unmatched junction bases numbered 6, after V lost 5 bases and J lost 8 bases.

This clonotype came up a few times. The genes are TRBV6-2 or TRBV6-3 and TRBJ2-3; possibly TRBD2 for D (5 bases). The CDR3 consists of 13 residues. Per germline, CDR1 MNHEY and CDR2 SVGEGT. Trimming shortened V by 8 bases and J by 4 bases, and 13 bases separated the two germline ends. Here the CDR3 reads CASGLFYADTQYF. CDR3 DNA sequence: TGTGCCAGCGGACTCTTCTATGCAGATACGCAGTATTTT.

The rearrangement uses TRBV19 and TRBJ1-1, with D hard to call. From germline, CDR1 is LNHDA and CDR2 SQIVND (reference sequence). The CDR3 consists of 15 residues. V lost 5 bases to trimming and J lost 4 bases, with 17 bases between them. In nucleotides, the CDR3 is TGTGCCAGTAGTTTATTCCCGAGTGGAGGCACTGAAGCTTTCTTT. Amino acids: CASSLFPSGGTEAFF.

In DNA, the CDR3 is TGTGCCAGCAGCCGTCCCCGGGGGGGAAAAACTGAAGCTTTCTTT. It encodes CASSRPRGGKTEAFF. The chain couples TRBV28 to TRBJ1-1; possible D gene TRBD1, 5 bases. The V gene's germline CDR1 is MDHEN and CDR2 SYDVKM. Trimming pared 6 bases from V and 5 bases from J, leaving 19 bases between. The CDR3 extends over 15 amino acids. Full variable domain (rest looked up from reference TRBV28 and TRBJ1-1): DVKVTQSSRYLVKRTGEKVFLECVQDMDHENMFWYRQDPGLGLRLIYFSYDVKMKEKGDIPEGYSVSREKKERFSLILESASTNQTSMYLCASSRPRGGKTEAFFGQGTRLTVV.

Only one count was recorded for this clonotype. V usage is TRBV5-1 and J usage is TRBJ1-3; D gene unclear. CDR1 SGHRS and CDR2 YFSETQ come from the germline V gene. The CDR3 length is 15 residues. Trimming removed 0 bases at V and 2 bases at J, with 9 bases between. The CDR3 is CASSLAGAPGNTIYF. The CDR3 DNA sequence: TGCGCCAGCAGCTTGGCGGGCGCCCCTGGAAACACCATATATTTT.

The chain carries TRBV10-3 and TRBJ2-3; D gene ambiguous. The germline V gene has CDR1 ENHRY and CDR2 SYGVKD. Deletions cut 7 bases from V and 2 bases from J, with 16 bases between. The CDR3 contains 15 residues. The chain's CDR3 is CAITPDRRPTDTQYF. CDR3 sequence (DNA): TGTGCCATCACCCCGGACCGTCGCCCCACAGATACGCAGTATTTT.